This entry lists 13 T cell receptor beta chains sequenced from one sample in a study of OX40 agonist ivuxolimab in advanced cancers. Clones were read by immunoSEQ multiplex PCR, and TCRdb kept only the in-frame ones, dropping some. This sample has about 34,000 clones; approximately 80% occur once, and the top ten carry around a fifth. Sequenced here: CD4+ or CD8+ T cells sorted from blood, sampled in a trial of the OX40 agonist ivuxolimab. Receptors were obtained from an adult with an advanced solid tumor such as melanoma, head and neck, liver or kidney cancer.

The CDR3 spells CASSQWTGETQYF. The CDR3 DNA follows: TGTGCCAGCAGCCAGTGGACAGGGGAGACCCAGTACTTC. The V gene is TRBV11-2, the J gene TRBJ2-5; 8 bases line up with TRBD1. Germline CDR1 SGHAT, CDR2 FQNNGV. V shed 5 bases and J 5 bases; nucleotides not matched to a gene: 4. The length of the CDR3 is 13 residues.

The J gene is TRBJ2-2, the V gene TRBV6-1; D is undetermined. V lost 1 base and J 3 bases, leaving 6 bases between the germline ends. The germline gives CDR1 MNHNS, CDR2 SASEGT. The CDR3 is 14 amino acids. The CDR3 protein is CASSEGRDTGELFF. CDR3 bases: TGTGCCAGCAGTGAAGGAAGGGACACCGGGGAGCTGTTTTTT.

This sequence joins TRBV7-9 and TRBJ2-6; either TRBD1 or TRBD2 may fit D (5 bases each). Trimming shortened V by 3 bases and J by 0 bases, and 12 bases separated the two germline ends. The CDR3 consists of 17 residues. Germline V CDR1 and CDR2: SEHNR, FQNEAQ (reference sequence). CDR3 residues: CASSLGTDFSGANVLTF. DNA for the CDR3: TGTGCCAGCAGCTTGGGGACGGACTTCTCTGGGGCCAACGTCCTGACTTTC. Supplemented by reference TRBV7-9 and TRBJ2-6, the full variable domain reads DTGVSQNPRHKITKRGQNVTFRCDPISEHNRLYWYRQTLGQGPEFLTYFQNEAQLEKSRLLSDRFSAERPKGSFSTLEIQRTEQGDSAMYLCASSLGTDFSGANVLTFGAGSRLTVL.

V is TRBV5-4 and J is TRBJ2-7, with D possibly matching TRBD2 (5 bases). V was pared by 4 bases and J by 0 bases, with 14 bases between. Germline CDR1 is SGHNT and CDR2 is YYREEE (reference sequence). The CDR3 spans 15 residues. In DNA form, the CDR3 reads TGTGCCAGCAGCGCGGGTTACGGGCCCTCCTACGAGCAGTACTTC. This sequence encodes CASSAGYGPSYEQYF.

This clone was counted a few times. This chain connects TRBV27 to TRBJ2-3; 12 bases fit TRBD2. Trimming removed 6 bases from V and 5 bases from J; junction bases left unmatched: 6. Per the germline V gene, CDR1 is MNHEY and CDR2 is SMNVEV (reference sequence). This CDR3 spans 15 amino acids. The CDR3 coding sequence is TGTGCCAGCAGACTAGCGGGGGGTCCGATAGATACGCAGTATTTT. Protein: CASRLAGGPIDTQYF.

This clone was seen a single time. The rearrangement uses TRBV10-2 and TRBJ2-7; D ambiguous. Trimming took 2 bases from V and 3 from J, leaving 5 bases between them. The CDR3 length is 12 residues. Germline CDR1 is WSHSY and CDR2 is SAAADI. CDR3 coding DNA: TGCGCCAGCAGTGAGGCCCTCTACGAGCAGTACTTC. Translating it yields CASSEALYEQYF.

The V gene is TRBV9, the J gene TRBJ2-2; D is unresolved. Per the germline V gene, CDR1 is SGDLS and CDR2 is YYNGEE. The CDR3 has 16 residues. The V end lost 3 bases, the J end lost 2 bases, and 14 bases lay between the germline ends. The CDR3 loop is CASSAHTGTNTGELFF. CDR3 nucleotides: TGTGCCAGCAGCGCCCATACGGGTACAAACACCGGGGAGCTGTTTTTT.

The rearrangement uses TRBV30 and TRBJ2-5; D assignment may be TRBD1 or TRBD2 (5 bases each). Near its end, the DNA agrees better with TRBJ2-7, so the J call may be wrong. The CDR3 has 12 residues. The germline V gene encodes CDR1 GTSNPN and CDR2 SVGIG (reference sequence). Here the CDR3 reads CAGDQSSYEQYF. CDR3 nucleotides: TGTGCCGGGGACCAAAGCTCCTACGAGCAGTACTTC.

The chain employs TRBV30 and TRBJ2-1; D may be TRBD2 (6 bases). Trimming removed 0 bases at V and 8 bases at J, with 17 bases between. The CDR3 sequence is 15 residues long. Looked up from germline, CDR1 is GTSNPN and CDR2 is SVGIG (reference sequence). The DNA of the CDR3 is TGTGCCTGGAGTGTAAAGGAGGGCCCTATGGATGAGCAGTTCTTC. This translates into CAWSVKEGPMDEQFF.

The rearrangement links TRBV4-2 to TRBJ1-5; 8 positions match TRBD1. The CDR3 covers 15 residues. Trimming at V came to 5 bases and at J to 1 base, leaving 4 bases not matched to a gene. Germline CDR1 reads LGHNA; CDR2 reads YNFKEQ. CDR3 in DNA: TGTGCCAGCAGCAACCGGGACAGGAGCAATCAGCCCCAGCATTTT. This translates into CASSNRDRSNQPQHF.

This chain uses TRBV27 with TRBJ2-7, with 7 bases that match TRBD1. With V trimmed by 4 bases and J by 3 bases, 0 bases remained unmatched. The CDR3 is made up of 12 amino acids. Germline V lookup: CDR1 MNHEY, CDR2 SMNVEV (reference sequence). The CDR3 nucleotides read TGTGCCAGCAGTTACAGGGGCTACGAGCAGTACTTC. This translates into CASSYRGYEQYF.

The DNA for the CDR3 is TGTGCCAGCAGCTCCCCTCTGGAGCCCCAGCATTTT. Translating gives CASSSPLEPQHF. The J gene is TRBJ1-5, the V gene TRBV5-6, with unresolved D. The CDR3 totals 12 residues. Germline CDR1 SGHDT, CDR2 YYEEEE. Between the trimmed V and J ends, which lost 3 bases and 8 bases, there was a span of 9 bases.

V is TRBV27 and J is TRBJ2-7; 7 nucleotides match TRBD1. Trimming took 6 bases from V and 5 from J; bases not matched to a gene: 10. The CDR3 contains 14 residues. Germline CDR1 MNHEY, CDR2 SMNVEV (reference sequence). CDR3 nucleotide sequence: TGTGCCAGCAGGCATCCGCGAGGGGGCCACGAGCAGTACTTC. Translated, it gives CASRHPRGGHEQYF.